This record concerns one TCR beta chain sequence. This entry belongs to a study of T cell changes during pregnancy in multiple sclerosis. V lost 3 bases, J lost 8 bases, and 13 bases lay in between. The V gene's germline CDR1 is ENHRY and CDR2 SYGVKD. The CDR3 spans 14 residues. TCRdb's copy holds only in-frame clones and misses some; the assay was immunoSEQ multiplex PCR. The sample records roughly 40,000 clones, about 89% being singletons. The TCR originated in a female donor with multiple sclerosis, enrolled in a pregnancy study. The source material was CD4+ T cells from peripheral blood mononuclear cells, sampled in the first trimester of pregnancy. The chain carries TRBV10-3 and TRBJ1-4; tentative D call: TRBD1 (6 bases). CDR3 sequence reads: CAISDDRPPEKLFF. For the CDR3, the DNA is TGTGCCATCAGTGACGACAGGCCGCCCGAAAAACTGTTTTTT.